The clone carrying this T cell receptor beta chain was picked up a small number of times. One entry per CDR3 protein results from TCRdb running MiXCR on the 5' RACE reads. The profile covers 540,000 or so distinct CDR3 sequences, with more than 20% appearing a single time and 0.48% taken by the ten largest. This CDR3 is built from 16 residues. V lost 1 base to trimming and J lost 8 bases; unmatched junction nucleotides: 8. The V gene's germline CDR1 is LGHDT and CDR2 YNNKEL (reference sequence). This sample is drawn from a study of identical twins. The data also belong to a second study, concerning yellow fever vaccine responses in identical twins.

The sequenced material came from CD4+ T cells sorted from blood. J is TRBJ2-1 and V is TRBV3-1, with TRBD2 identical over 10 bases. This clonotype was obtained from a woman between 18 and 29 years old in good health. The DNA of the CDR3 is TGTGCCAGCAGCCAAGTCCCTAGCGGGAGTCTTTATGAGCAGTTCTTC. Its protein product is CASSQVPSGSLYEQFF.